What follows describes a single T cell receptor beta chain. Hyperthyroidism patients, all newly diagnosed, had under 2 months' duration and ages of 18 to 65. Other autoimmune disease, uncontrolled infection, pregnancy and lactation led to exclusion. The authors diagnosed from clinical symptoms, serum thyroxine, TRAb, thyroid ultrasound and orbital computed tomography. The data are from a study of Graves' ophthalmopathy and Graves' hyperthyroidism. The wider study: Absence of ophthalmopathy within 18 months of follow-up defined stable hyperthyroidism.

This CDR3 has 10 amino acids. Trimming took off 7 bases at V and 8 bases at J, with 6 bases between the two ends. Germline CDR1 SGHTA, CDR2 FQGNSA. CDR3 regions of TCR beta were amplified from RNA transcripts. Amplification began with first-round RT-PCR using HTBI primers, then second-round multiplex PCR was performed. MiXCR was run by TCRdb on the multiplex PCR reads, yielding one entry per CDR3 protein. This sample has 900,000 to 1,200,000 distinct CDR3 sequences, with about 36% found just once. The sequence was obtained from an adult man with Graves' hyperthyroidism. This chain links TRBV7-2 with TRBJ1-3; D not resolved. What was sequenced was peripheral blood or thyroid tissue (not recorded which). In DNA form, the CDR3 reads TGTGCCAGCACTAGGGACACCATATATTTT. Translation gives CASTRDTIYF.